This T cell receptor (beta chain) is from a study of blood T cell repertoires in COVID-19. The wider study: T cells, B-cell-depleted T cells, or PBMCs supplied cDNA or gDNA.

In the original analysis: Reference gene primer amplification gave nucleated cell count estimates. Clones were read by immunoSEQ multiplex PCR, and TCRdb kept only the in-frame ones, dropping some. That table is the source of V, J and clone size, and D and trimming were worked out from the DNA. The sample holds roughly 43,000 clones, roughly nine tenths seen once. Only one count was recorded for this clone. This CDR3 has 15 amino acids. In germline, CDR1 is MNHEY, CDR2 SMNVEV (reference sequence). Between the trimmed V and J ends, which lost 8 bases and 6 bases, there was a span of 22 bases. This chain links TRBV27 with TRBJ2-5; tentatively, D is TRBD2 (6 bases). This TCR was sampled from an older man with active COVID-19. The sequenced sample consisted of peripheral blood. The CDR3 loop reads CASGGRAAGPKTQYF. The CDR3 region has the DNA TGTGCCAGCGGAGGGCGAGCCGCGGGCCCCAAGACCCAGTACTTC.